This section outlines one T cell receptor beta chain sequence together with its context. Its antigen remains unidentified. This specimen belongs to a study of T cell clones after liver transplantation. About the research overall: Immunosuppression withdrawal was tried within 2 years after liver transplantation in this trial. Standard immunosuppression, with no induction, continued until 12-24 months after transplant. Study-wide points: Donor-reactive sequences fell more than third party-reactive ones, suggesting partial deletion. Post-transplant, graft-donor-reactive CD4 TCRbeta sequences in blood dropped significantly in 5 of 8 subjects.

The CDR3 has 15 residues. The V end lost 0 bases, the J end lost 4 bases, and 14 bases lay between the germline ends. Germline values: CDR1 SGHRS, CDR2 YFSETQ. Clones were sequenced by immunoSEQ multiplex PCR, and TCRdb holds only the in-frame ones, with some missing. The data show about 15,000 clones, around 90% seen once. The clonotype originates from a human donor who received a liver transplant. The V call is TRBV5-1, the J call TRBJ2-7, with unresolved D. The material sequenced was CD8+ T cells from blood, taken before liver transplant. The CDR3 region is CASSLALVQHYEQYF. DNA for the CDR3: TGCGCCAGCAGCTTGGCCTTAGTTCAGCATTACGAGCAGTACTTC.